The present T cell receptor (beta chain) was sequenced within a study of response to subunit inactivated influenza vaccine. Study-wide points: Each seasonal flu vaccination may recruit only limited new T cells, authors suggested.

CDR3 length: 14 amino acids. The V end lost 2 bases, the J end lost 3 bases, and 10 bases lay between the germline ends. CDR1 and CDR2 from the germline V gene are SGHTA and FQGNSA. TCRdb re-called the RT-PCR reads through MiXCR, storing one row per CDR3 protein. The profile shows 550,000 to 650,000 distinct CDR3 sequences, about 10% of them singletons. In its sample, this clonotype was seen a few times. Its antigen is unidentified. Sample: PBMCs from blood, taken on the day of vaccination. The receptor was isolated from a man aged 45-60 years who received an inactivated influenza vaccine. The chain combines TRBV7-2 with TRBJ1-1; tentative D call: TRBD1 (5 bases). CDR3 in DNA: TGTGCCAGCAGCTTAAGGGGAGGAGACACTGAAGCTTTCTTT. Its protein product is CASSLRGGDTEAFF. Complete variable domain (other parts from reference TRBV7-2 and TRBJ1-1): GAGVSQSPSNKVTEKGKDVELRCDPISGHTALYWYRQSLGQGLEFLIYFQGNSAPDKSGLPSDRFSAERTGGSVSTLTIQRTQQEDSAVYLCASSLRGGDTEAFFGQGTRLTVV.